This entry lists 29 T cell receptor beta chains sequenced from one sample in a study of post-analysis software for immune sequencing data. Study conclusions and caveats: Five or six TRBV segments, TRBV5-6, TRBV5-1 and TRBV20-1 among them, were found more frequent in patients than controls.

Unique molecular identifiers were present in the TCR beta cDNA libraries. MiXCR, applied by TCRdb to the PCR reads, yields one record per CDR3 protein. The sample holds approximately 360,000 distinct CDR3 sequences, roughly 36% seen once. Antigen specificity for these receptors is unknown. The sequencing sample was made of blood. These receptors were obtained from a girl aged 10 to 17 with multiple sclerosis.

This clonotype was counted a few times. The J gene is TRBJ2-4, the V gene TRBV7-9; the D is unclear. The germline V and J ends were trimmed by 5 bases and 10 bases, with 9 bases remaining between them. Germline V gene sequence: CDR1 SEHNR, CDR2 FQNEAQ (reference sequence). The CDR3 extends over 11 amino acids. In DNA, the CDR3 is TGTGCCAGCAGCCTACGGGCGATTCAGTACTTC. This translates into CASSLRAIQYF.

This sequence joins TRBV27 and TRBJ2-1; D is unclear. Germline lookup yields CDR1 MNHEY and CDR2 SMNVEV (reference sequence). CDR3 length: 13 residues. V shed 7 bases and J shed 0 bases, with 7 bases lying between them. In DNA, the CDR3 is TGTGCCAGCATGTCTCACTCCTACAATGAGCAGTTCTTC. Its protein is CASMSHSYNEQFF.

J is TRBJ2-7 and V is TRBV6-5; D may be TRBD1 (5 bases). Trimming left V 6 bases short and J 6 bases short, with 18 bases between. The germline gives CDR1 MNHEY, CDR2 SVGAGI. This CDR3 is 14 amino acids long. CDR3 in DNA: TGTGCCAGCAGGTACCGTCCCAGGGCCCTCGAGCAGTACTTC. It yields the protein CASRYRPRALEQYF.

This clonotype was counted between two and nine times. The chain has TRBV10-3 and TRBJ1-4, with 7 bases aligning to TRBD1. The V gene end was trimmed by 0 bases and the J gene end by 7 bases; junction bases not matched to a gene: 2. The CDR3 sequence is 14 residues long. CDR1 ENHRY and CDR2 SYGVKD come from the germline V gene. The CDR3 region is CAISESDRAEKLFF. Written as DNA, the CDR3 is TGTGCCATCAGTGAGTCCGACAGGGCTGAAAAACTGTTTTTT.

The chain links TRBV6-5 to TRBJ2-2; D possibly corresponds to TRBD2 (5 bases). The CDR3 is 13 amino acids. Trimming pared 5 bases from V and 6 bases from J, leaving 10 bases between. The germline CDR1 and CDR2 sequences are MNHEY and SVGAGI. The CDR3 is CASSTQDSGELFF. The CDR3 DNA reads TGTGCCAGCAGTACCCAGGACTCCGGGGAGCTGTTTTTT.

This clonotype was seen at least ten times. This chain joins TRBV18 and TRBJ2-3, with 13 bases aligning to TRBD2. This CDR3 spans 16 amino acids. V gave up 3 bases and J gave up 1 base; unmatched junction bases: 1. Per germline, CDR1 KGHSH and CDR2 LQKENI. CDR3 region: CASSPGLAGGTDTQYF. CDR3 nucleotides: TGTGCCAGCTCACCTGGACTAGCGGGGGGCACAGATACGCAGTATTTT.

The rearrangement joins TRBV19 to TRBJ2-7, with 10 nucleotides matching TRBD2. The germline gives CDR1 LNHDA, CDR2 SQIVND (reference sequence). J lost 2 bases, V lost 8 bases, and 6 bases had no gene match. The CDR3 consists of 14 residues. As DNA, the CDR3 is TGTGCCAGTTTCGGACTAGCGGTTACCTACGAGCAGTACTTC. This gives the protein CASFGLAVTYEQYF.

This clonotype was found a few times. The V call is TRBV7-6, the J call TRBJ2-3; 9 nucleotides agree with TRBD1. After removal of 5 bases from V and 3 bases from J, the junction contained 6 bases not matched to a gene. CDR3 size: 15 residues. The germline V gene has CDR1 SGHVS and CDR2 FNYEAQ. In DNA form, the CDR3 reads TGTGCCAGCAGCCCCACACAGGGGGCGACAGATACGCAGTATTTT. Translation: CASSPTQGATDTQYF.

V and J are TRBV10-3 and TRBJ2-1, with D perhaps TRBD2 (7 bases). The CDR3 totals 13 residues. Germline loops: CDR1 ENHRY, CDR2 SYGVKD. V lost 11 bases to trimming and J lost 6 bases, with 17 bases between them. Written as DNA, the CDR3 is TGTGCCGTCATGGAAGGGGGGGTCAATGAGCAGTTCTTC. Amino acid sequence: CAVMEGGVNEQFF.

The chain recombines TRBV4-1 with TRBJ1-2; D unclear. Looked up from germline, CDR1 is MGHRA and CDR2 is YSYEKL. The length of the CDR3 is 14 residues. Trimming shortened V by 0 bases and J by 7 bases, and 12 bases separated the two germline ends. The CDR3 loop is CASSQDGQRSGYTF. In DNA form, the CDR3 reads TGCGCCAGCAGCCAAGACGGGCAGAGATCTGGCTACACCTTC.

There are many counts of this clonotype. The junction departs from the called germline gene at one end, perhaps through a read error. Here the CDR3 reads CSVQDSYGEQYF. The CDR3 DNA follows: TGCAGCGTTCAAGATTCCTACGGGGAGCAGTACTTC. The chain combines TRBV29-1 with TRBJ2-7; unclear D gene. The CDR3 covers 12 residues. Germline V gives CDR1 SQVTM, CDR2 ANQGSEA.

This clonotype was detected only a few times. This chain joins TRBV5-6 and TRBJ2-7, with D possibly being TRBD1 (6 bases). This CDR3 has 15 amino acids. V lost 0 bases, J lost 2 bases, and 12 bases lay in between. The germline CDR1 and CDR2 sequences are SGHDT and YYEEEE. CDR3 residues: CASSLGGQIPYEQYF. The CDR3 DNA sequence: TGTGCCAGCAGCTTGGGGGGGCAGATCCCCTACGAGCAGTACTTC.

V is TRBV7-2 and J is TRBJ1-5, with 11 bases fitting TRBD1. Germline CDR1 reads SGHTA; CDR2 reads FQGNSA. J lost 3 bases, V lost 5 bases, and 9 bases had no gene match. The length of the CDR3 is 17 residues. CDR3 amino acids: CASSPGQGVRDNQPQHF. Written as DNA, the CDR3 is TGTGCCAGCAGCCCGGGACAGGGGGTGAGGGACAATCAGCCCCAGCATTTT.

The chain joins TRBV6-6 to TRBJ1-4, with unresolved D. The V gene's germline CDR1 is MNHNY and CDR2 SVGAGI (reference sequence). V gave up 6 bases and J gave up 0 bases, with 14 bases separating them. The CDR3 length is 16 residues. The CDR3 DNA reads TGTGCCAGCAGAAACCAAGACGGTGCAACTAATGAAAAACTGTTTTTT. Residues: CASRNQDGATNEKLFF.

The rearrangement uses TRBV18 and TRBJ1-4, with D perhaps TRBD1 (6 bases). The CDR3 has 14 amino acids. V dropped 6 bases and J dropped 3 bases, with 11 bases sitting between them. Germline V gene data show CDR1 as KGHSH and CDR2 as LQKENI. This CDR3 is CASSLRQANEKLFF. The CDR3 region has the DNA TGTGCCAGCTCCCTTCGACAGGCTAATGAAAAACTGTTTTTT.

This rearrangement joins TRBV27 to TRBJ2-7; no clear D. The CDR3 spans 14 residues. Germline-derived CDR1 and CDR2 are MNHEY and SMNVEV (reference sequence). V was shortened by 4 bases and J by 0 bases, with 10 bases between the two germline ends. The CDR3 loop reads CASSSRWGSYEQYF. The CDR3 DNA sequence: TGTGCCAGCAGTTCCAGGTGGGGCTCCTACGAGCAGTACTTC.

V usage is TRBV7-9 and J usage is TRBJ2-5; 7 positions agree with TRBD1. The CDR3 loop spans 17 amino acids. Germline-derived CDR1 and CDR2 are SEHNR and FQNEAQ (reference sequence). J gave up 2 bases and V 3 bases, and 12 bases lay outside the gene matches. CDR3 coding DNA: TGTGCCAGCAGCTTCTCTCAGACAGGGCCCCTACAAGAGACCCAGTACTTC. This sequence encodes CASSFSQTGPLQETQYF.

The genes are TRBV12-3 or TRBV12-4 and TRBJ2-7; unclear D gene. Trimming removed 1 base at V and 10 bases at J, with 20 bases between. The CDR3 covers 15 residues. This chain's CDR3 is CASSLVPTDGRTQYF. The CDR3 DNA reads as TGTGCCAGCAGTTTAGTACCCACGGACGGTCGTACCCAGTACTTC.

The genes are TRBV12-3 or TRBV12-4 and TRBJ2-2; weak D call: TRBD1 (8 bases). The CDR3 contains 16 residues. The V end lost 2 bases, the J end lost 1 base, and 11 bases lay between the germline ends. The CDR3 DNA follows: TGTGCCAGCAGTTTAAGCGGGACAGGGAACACCGGGGAGCTGTTTTTT. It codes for CASSLSGTGNTGELFF.

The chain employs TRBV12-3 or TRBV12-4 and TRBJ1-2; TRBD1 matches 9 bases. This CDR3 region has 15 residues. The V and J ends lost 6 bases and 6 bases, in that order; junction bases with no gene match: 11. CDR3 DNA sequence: TGTGCCAGCAGAGACCCGGGACAGGGAATAGATGGCTACACCTTC. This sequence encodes CASRDPGQGIDGYTF.

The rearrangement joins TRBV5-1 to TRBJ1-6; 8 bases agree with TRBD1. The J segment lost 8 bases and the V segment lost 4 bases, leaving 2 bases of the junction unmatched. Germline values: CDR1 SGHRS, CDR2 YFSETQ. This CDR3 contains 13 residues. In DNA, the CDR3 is TGCGCCAGCAGCCCGACAGGGGATTCACCCCTCCACTTT. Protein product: CASSPTGDSPLHF.

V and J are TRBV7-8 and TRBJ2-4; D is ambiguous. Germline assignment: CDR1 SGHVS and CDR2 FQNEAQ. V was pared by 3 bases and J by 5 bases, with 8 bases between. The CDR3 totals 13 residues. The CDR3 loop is CASSFQAQNIQYF. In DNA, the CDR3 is TGTGCCAGCAGCTTTCAGGCCCAAAACATTCAGTACTTC.

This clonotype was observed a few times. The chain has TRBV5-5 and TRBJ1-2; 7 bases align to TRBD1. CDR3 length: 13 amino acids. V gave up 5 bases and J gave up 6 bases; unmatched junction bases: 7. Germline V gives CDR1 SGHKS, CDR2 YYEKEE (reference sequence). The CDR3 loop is CASRYGTANGYTF. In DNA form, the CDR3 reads TGTGCCAGCAGATACGGGACAGCCAATGGCTACACCTTC.

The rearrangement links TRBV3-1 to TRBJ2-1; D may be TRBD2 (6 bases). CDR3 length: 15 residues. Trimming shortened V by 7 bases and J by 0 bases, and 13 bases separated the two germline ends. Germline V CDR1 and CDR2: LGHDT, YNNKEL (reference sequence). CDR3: CASTLWGDSYNEQFF. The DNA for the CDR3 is TGTGCCAGCACCCTCTGGGGGGACTCCTACAATGAGCAGTTCTTC.

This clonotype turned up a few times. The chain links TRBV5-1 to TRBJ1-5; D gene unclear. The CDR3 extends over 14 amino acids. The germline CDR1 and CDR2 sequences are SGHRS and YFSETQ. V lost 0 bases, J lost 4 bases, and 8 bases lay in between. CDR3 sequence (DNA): TGCGCCAGCAGCTTGGACGGCAGTAATCAGCCCCAGCATTTT. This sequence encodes CASSLDGSNQPQHF. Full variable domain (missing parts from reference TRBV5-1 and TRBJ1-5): KAGVTQTPRYLIKTRGQQVTLSCSPISGHRSVSWYQQTPGQGLQFLFEYFSETQRNKGNFPGRFSGRQFSNSRSEMNVSTLELGDSALYLCASSLDGSNQPQHFGDGTRLSIL.

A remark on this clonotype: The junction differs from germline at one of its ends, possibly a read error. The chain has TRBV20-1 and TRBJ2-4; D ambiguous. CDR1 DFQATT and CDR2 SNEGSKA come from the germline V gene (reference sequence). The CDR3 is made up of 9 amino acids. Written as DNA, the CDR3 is TGCGGTGCTACCTCTAGGCAGTACTTC. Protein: CGATSRQYF.

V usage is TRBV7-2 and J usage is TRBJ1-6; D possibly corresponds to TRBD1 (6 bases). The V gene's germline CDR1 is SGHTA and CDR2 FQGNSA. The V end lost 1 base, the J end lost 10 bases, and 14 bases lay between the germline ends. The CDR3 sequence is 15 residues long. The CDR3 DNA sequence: TGTGCCAGCAGCTTAGGTCTTGGGGGGCGATCACCCCTCCACTTT. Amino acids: CASSLGLGGRSPLHF.

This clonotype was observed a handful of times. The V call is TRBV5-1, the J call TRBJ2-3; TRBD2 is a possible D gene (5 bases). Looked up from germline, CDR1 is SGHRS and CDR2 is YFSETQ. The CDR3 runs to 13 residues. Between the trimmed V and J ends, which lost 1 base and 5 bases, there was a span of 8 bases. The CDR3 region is CASSLYRGDTQYF. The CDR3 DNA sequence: TGCGCCAGCAGCTTGTACCGGGGAGATACGCAGTATTTT. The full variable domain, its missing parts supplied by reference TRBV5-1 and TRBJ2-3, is KAGVTQTPRYLIKTRGQQVTLSCSPISGHRSVSWYQQTPGQGLQFLFEYFSETQRNKGNFPGRFSGRQFSNSRSEMNVSTLELGDSALYLCASSLYRGDTQYFGPGTRLTVL.

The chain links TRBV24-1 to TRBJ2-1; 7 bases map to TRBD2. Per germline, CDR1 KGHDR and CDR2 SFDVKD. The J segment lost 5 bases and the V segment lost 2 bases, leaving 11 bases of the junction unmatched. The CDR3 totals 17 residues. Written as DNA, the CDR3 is TGTGCCACCAGTGATTCCGACGGGGGAGGGAGGGACAATGAGCAGTTCTTC. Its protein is CATSDSDGGGRDNEQFF.